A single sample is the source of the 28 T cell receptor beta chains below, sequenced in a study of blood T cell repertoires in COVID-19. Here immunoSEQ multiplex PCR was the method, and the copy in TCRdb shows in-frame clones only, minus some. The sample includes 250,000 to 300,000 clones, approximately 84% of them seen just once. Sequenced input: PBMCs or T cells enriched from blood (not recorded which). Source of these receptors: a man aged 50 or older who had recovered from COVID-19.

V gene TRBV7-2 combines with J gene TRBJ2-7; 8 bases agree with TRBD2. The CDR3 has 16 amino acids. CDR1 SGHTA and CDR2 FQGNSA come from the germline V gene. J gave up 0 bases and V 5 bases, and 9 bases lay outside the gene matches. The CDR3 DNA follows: TGTGCCAGCAGCCCAGATAGCGGGACCCGCTCCTACGAGCAGTACTTC. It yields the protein CASSPDSGTRSYEQYF.

The CDR3 DNA sequence: TGTGCCAGCAGCGCGACAGGGGGCAGGGGGAGCAATCAGCCCCAGCATTTT. It encodes CASSATGGRGSNQPQHF. V and J are TRBV7-2 and TRBJ1-5, with 10 bases aligning to TRBD1. Germline trimming cut 5 bases from V and 1 base from J; bases unmatched to any gene: 8. The germline CDR1 and CDR2 sequences are SGHTA and FQGNSA. The CDR3 covers 17 residues.

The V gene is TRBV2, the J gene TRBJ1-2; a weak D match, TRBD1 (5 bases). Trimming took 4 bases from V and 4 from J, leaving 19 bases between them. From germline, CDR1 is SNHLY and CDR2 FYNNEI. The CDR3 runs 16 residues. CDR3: CASSVGAGPWGYGYTF. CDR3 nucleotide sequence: TGTGCCAGCAGTGTTGGGGCAGGCCCCTGGGGCTATGGCTACACCTTC.

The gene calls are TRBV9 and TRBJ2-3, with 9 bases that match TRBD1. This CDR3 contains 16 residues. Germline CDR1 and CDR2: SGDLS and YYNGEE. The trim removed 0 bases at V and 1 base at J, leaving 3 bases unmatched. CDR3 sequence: CASSVGRTGGTDTQYF. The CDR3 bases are TGTGCCAGCAGCGTAGGCAGGACAGGGGGCACAGATACGCAGTATTTT. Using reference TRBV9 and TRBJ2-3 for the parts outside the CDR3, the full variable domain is DSGVTQTPKHLITATGQRVTLRCSPRSGDLSVYWYQQSLDQGLQFLIQYYNGEERAKGNILERFSAQQFPDLHSELNLSSLELGDSALYFCASSVGRTGGTDTQYFGPGTRLTVL.

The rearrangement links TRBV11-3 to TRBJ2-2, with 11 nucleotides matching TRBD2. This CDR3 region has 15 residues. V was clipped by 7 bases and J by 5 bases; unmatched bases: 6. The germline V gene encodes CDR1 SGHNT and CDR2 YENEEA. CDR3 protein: CASTIAGGRTGELFF. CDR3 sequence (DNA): TGTGCCAGCACCATAGCGGGAGGGAGAACCGGGGAGCTGTTTTTT.

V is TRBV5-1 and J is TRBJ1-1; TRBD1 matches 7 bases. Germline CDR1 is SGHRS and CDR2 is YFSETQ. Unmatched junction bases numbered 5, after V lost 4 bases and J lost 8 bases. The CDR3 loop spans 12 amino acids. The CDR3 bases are TGCGCCAGCAGCGCGAGGGACAGCGAAGCTTTCTTT. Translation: CASSARDSEAFF. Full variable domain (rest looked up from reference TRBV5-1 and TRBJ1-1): KAGVTQTPRYLIKTRGQQVTLSCSPISGHRSVSWYQQTPGQGLQFLFEYFSETQRNKGNFPGRFSGRQFSNSRSEMNVSTLELGDSALYLCASSARDSEAFFGQGTRLTVV.

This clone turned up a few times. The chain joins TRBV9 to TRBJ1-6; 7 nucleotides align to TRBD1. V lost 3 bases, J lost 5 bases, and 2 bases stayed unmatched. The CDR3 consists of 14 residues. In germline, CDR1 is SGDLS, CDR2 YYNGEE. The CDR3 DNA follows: TGTGCCAGCAGCGCCAGGGGGAATAATTCACCCCTCCACTTT. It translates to CASSARGNNSPLHF.

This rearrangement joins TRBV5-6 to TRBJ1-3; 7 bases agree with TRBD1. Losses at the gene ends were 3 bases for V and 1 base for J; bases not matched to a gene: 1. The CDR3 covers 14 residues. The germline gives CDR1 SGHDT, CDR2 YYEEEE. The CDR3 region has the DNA TGTGCCAGCAGCTCACAGGGGTCTGGAAACACCATATATTTT. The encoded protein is CASSSQGSGNTIYF.

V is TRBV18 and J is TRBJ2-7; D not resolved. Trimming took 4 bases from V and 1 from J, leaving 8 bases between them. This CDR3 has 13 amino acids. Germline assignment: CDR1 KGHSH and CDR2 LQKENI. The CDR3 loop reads CASSHRQSYEQYF. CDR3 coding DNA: TGTGCCAGCTCACACAGACAATCCTACGAGCAGTACTTC.

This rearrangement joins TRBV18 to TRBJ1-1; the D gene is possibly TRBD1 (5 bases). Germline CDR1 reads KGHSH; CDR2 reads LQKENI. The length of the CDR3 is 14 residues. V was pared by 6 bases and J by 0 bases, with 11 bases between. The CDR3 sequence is CASSLDSMNTEAFF. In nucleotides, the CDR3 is TGTGCCAGCTCTCTCGACAGCATGAACACTGAAGCTTTCTTT.

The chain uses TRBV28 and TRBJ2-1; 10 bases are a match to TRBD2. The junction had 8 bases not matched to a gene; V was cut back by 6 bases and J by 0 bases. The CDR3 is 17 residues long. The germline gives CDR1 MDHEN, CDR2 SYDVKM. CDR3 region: CASRQTSGPSSYNEQFF. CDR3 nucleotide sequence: TGTGCCAGCAGACAGACTAGCGGGCCCAGCTCCTACAATGAGCAGTTCTTC.

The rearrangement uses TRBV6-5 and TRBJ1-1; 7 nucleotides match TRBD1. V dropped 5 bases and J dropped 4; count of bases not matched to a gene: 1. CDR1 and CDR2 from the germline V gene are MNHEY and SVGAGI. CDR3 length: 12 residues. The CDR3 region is CASSRQGTEAFF. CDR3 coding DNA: TGTGCCAGCAGTCGACAGGGCACTGAAGCTTTCTTT.

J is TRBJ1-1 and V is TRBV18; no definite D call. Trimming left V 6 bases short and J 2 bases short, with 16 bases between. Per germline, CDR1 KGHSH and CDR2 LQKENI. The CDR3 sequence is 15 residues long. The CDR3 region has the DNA TGTGCCAGCTCGCTCAAGAGGATTCTAAACACTGAAGCTTTCTTT. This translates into CASSLKRILNTEAFF. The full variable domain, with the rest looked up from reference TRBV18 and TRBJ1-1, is NAGVMQNPRHLVRRRGQEARLRCSPMKGHSHVYWYRQLPEEGLKFMVYLQKENIIDESGMPKERFSAEFPKEGPSILRIQQVVRGDSAAYFCASSLKRILNTEAFFGQGTRLTVV.

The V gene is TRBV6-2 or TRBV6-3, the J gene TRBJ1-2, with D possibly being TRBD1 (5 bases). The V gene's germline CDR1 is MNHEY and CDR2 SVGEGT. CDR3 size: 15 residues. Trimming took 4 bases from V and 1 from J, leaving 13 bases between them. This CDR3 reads CASSLGLPFNYGYTF. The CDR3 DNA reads TGTGCCAGCAGTTTGGGACTTCCGTTTAACTATGGCTACACCTTC.

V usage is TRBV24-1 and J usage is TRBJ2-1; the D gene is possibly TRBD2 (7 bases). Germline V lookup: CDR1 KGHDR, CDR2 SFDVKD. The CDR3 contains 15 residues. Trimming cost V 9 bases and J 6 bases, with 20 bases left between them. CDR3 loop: CATPSPGGEGNEQFF. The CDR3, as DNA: TGTGCCACCCCCTCTCCGGGGGGCGAGGGCAATGAGCAGTTCTTC.

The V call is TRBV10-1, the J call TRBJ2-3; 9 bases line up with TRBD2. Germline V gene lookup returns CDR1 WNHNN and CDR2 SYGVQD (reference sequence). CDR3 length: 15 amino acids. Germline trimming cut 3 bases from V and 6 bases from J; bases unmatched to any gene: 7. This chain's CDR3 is CASSERRGGRDTQYF. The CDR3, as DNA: TGCGCCAGCAGTGAAAGGCGGGGGGGCCGGGATACGCAGTATTTT.

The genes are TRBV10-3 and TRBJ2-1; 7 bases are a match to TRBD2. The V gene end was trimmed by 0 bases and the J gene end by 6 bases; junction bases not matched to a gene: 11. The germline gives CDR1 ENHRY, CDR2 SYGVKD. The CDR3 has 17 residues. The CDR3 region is CAISESISGGRGNEQFF. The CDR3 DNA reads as TGTGCCATCAGTGAGTCGATCTCAGGAGGGAGGGGCAATGAGCAGTTCTTC.

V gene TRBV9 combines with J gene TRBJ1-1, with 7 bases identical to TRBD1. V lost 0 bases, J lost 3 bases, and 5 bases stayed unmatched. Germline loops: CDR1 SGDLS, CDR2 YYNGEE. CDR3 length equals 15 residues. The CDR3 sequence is CASSVEGRGDTEAFF. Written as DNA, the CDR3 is TGTGCCAGCAGCGTAGAGGGCAGGGGGGACACTGAAGCTTTCTTT.

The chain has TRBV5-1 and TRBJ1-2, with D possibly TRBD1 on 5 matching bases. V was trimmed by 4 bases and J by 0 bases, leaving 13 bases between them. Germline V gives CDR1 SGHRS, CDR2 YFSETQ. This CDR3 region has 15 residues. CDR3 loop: CASSAGTTSNYGYTF. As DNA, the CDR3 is TGCGCCAGCAGCGCAGGGACTACTTCTAACTATGGCTACACCTTC.

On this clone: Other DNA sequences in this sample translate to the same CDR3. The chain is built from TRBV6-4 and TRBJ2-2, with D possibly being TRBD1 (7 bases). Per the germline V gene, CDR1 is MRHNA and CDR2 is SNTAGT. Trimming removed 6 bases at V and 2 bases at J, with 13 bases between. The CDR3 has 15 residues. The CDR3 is CASRRDRANTGELFF. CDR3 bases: TGTGCCAGCAGGCGGGACAGAGCTAACACCGGGGAGCTGTTTTTT.

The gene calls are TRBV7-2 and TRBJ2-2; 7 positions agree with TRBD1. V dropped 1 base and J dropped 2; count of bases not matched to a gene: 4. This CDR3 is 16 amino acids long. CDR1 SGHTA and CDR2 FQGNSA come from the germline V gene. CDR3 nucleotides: TGTGCCAGCAGCTTAGAGGGACAGATTAACACCGGGGAGCTGTTTTTT. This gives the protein CASSLEGQINTGELFF.

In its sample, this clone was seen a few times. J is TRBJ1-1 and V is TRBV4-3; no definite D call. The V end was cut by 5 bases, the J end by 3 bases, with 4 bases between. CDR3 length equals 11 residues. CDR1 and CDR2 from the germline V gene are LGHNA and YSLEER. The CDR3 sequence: CASSSYTEAFF. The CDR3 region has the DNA TGCGCCAGCAGCTCTTACACTGAAGCTTTCTTT.

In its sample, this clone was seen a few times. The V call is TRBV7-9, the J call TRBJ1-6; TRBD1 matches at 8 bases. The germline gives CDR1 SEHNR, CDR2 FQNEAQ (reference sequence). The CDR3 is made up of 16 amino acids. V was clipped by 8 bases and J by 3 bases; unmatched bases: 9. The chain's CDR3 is CASAESGTGYNSPLHF. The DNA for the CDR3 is TGTGCCAGCGCCGAGAGCGGGACAGGCTATAATTCACCCCTCCACTTT.

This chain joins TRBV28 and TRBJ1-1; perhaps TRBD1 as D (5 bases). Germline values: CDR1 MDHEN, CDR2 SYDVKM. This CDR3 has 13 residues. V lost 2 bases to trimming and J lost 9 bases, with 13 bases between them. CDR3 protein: CASSLVAGMKAFF. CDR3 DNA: TGTGCCAGCAGTTTAGTAGCAGGGATGAAAGCTTTCTTT.

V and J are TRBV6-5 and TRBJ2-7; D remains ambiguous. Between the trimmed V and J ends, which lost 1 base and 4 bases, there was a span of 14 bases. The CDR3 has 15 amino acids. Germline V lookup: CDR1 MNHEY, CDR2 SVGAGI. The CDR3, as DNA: TGTGCCAGCAGTTACTTAGGATCCTGGGCGTACGAGCAGTACTTC. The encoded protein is CASSYLGSWAYEQYF.

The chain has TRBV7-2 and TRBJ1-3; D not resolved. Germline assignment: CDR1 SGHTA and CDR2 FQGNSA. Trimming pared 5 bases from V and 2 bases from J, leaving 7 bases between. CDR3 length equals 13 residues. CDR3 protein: CASSPRTGNTIYF. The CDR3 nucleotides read TGTGCCAGCAGCCCGAGAACTGGAAACACCATATATTTT.

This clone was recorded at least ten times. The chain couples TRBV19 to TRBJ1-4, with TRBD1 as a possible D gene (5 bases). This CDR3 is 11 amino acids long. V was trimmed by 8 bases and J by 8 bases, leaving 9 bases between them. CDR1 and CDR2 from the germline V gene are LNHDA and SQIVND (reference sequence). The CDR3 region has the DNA TGTGCCAGTCGGGGGGGAGAAAAACTGTTTTTT. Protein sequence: CASRGGEKLFF.

CDR3 sequence: CASSPRTARLNTEAFF. The CDR3 nucleotides are TGTGCCAGCAGCCCGCGGACAGCAAGACTCAACACTGAAGCTTTCTTT. The rearrangement links TRBV7-2 to TRBJ1-1; D is perhaps TRBD1 (6 bases). Germline loops: CDR1 SGHTA, CDR2 FQGNSA. V gave up 5 bases and J gave up 2 bases, with 18 bases separating them. The CDR3 length is 16 residues.